Below, 29 T cell receptor beta chains from the same sample are listed, as sequenced in a study of shared clonotypes between healthy human individuals. Profiled with immunoSEQ multiplex PCR; TCRdb holds only in-frame clones, not every one. The data hold 2 million to 3 million clones, with 80% to 95% observed a single time. The material sequenced was naive CD4+ T cells from PBMCs. Subset denoted: CD45RA+ positively selected. The origin of the receptors is a man aged 18-30 years in good health. Some clones in this sample may be carry-over from other donors' samples.

The V call is TRBV13, the J call TRBJ2-5, with 9 bases that match TRBD2. The CDR3 extends over 17 amino acids. The V gene's germline CDR1 is PRHDT and CDR2 FYEKMQ (reference sequence). The V and J ends lost 3 bases and 5 bases, in that order; junction bases with no gene match: 13. CDR3 coding DNA: TGTGCCAGCAGCTTTTATTCCGGCGGGAGGGTCCGGGAGACCCAGTACTTC. It is translated as CASSFYSGGRVRETQYF.

The rearrangement links TRBV10-1 to TRBJ2-5; D is unresolved. The CDR3 runs 12 residues. Between the trimmed V and J ends, which lost 8 bases and 4 bases, there was a span of 11 bases. Germline CDR1 reads WNHNN; CDR2 reads SYGVQD (reference sequence). The CDR3 bases are TGCGCCAGCTGTTCACTGGGAGAGACCCAGTACTTC. Residues: CASCSLGETQYF.

V is TRBV5-1 and J is TRBJ2-5; 8 nucleotides agree with TRBD2. V gave up 6 bases and J gave up 5 bases; unmatched junction bases: 9. There are 14 residues in the CDR3. Per germline, CDR1 SGHRS and CDR2 YFSETQ. CDR3 loop: CASTRAGVGETQYF. The CDR3 DNA follows: TGCGCCAGCACCCGAGCGGGAGTAGGTGAGACCCAGTACTTC.

This chain joins TRBV27 and TRBJ2-7; D possibly corresponds to TRBD2 (6 bases). The germline V gene encodes CDR1 MNHEY and CDR2 SMNVEV (reference sequence). The CDR3 is 18 amino acids. V shed 1 base and J shed 0 bases, with 19 bases lying between them. CDR3 region: CASSLWGGQAGYSYEQYF. The CDR3 nucleotides are TGTGCCAGCAGTTTATGGGGAGGTCAGGCGGGGTACTCCTACGAGCAGTACTTC.

The chain joins TRBV27 to TRBJ1-1, with a possible D match to TRBD1 (5 bases). The CDR3 runs 16 residues. V lost 6 bases to trimming and J lost 2 bases, with 19 bases between them. Germline V gene data show CDR1 as MNHEY and CDR2 as SMNVEV (reference sequence). The CDR3 nucleotides are TGTGCCAGCAGGCCGCCCCGATCGGGACTCAACACTGAAGCTTTCTTT. It specifies CASRPPRSGLNTEAFF.

J is TRBJ1-2 and V is TRBV19; 8 nucleotides align to TRBD1. After removal of 8 bases from V and 4 bases from J, the junction contained 12 bases not matched to a gene. CDR1 LNHDA and CDR2 SQIVND come from the germline V gene (reference sequence). This CDR3 is built from 15 residues. The CDR3 region has the DNA TGTGCCAGTCGTTATGACAGGGGAGGAAGCTATGGCTACACCTTC. Its protein is CASRYDRGGSYGYTF.

The rearrangement uses TRBV5-1 and TRBJ1-2; TRBD1 agrees at 8 bases. The V segment lost 4 bases and the J segment 7 bases; nucleotides outside the gene matches: 6. The CDR3 has 13 residues. Germline loops: CDR1 SGHRS, CDR2 YFSETQ. CDR3 nucleotides: TGCGCCAGCAGCCAGACAGGGGACGGTGGCTACACCTTC. Its protein is CASSQTGDGGYTF.

In this sample, this clone turned up once. This sequence joins TRBV5-1 and TRBJ1-6; tentative D call: TRBD1 (5 bases). The V gene's germline CDR1 is SGHRS and CDR2 YFSETQ. The CDR3 is 15 residues long. V lost 5 bases and J lost 6, with 15 bases in between. CDR3 loop: CASRPAGTANSPLHF. CDR3 nucleotides: TGCGCCAGCAGGCCAGCCGGGACGGCTAATTCACCCCTCCACTTT.

This chain connects TRBV23-1 to TRBJ2-5, with D unclear. Being an ORF, TRBV23-1 has a function that is uncertain. Trimming cost V 7 bases and J 7 bases, with 16 bases left between them. The CDR3 is made up of 13 amino acids. The CDR3 reads CASTSRTPRTQYF. CDR3 sequence (DNA): TGCGCCAGCACTTCACGGACCCCGAGGACCCAGTACTTC.

V and J are TRBV28 and TRBJ2-3; 7 bases align to TRBD1. From germline, CDR1 is MDHEN and CDR2 SYDVKM. This CDR3 region has 17 residues. Losses at the gene ends were 6 bases for V and 3 bases for J; bases not matched to a gene: 15. In DNA form, the CDR3 reads TGTGCCAGCAGATGGGACAGAATAAAAGAATTAACAGATACGCAGTATTTT. Amino acids: CASRWDRIKELTDTQYF. The entire variable domain, with the rest obtained from reference TRBV28 and TRBJ2-3, is as follows: DVKVTQSSRYLVKRTGEKVFLECVQDMDHENMFWYRQDPGLGLRLIYFSYDVKMKEKGDIPEGYSVSREKKERFSLILESASTNQTSMYLCASRWDRIKELTDTQYFGPGTRLTVL.

The chain combines TRBV2 with TRBJ2-7; the match to TRBD2 covers 11 bases. The CDR3 has 15 amino acids. Losses at the gene ends were 6 bases for V and 6 bases for J; bases not matched to a gene: 10. In germline, CDR1 is SNHLY, CDR2 FYNNEI. CDR3 bases: TGTGCCAGCAGGAACACCGGGACTAGCGGTAGCGAGCAGTACTTC. Translation gives CASRNTGTSGSEQYF.

The chain is built from TRBV18 and TRBJ1-1, with D possibly matching TRBD1 (5 bases). Deletions cut 6 bases from V and 2 bases from J, with 16 bases between. The CDR3 totals 15 residues. Germline loops: CDR1 KGHSH, CDR2 LQKENI. The CDR3 sequence is CASSRLGALNTEAFF. As DNA, the CDR3 is TGTGCCAGCTCGCGACTTGGGGCCTTAAACACTGAAGCTTTCTTT.

This chain connects TRBV6-5 to TRBJ2-7, with 10 nucleotides matching TRBD1. The trim removed 7 bases at V and 6 bases at J, leaving 6 bases unmatched. The CDR3 is 13 amino acids. CDR1 MNHEY and CDR2 SVGAGI come from the germline V gene. CDR3 in amino acids: CASNPGQGLEQYF. The CDR3 DNA reads TGTGCCAGCAACCCGGGACAGGGGCTCGAGCAGTACTTC.

For this clone: Within the sample, other DNA sequences also encode this same CDR3. V and J are TRBV15 and TRBJ1-1; no reliable D call. The CDR3 runs to 11 residues. V lost 3 bases, J lost 3 bases, and 2 bases lay in between. Germline CDR1 LNHNV, CDR2 YYDKDF (reference sequence). Here the CDR3 DNA reads TGTGCCACCAGCAGCTACACTGAAGCTTTCTTT. Translated: CATSSYTEAFF.

The chain is built from TRBV7-8 and TRBJ1-4; 7 bases agree with TRBD1. Losses at the gene ends were 5 bases for V and 6 bases for J; bases not matched to a gene: 12. Per the germline V gene, CDR1 is SGHVS and CDR2 is FQNEAQ. The CDR3 has 16 residues. This CDR3 reads CASSADRQGGDEKLFF. As DNA, the CDR3 is TGTGCCAGCAGCGCCGATAGACAGGGAGGGGATGAAAAACTGTTTTTT. The whole variable domain, filled in from reference TRBV7-8 and TRBJ1-4, reads GAGVSQSPRYKVAKRGQDVALRCDPISGHVSLFWYQQALGQGPEFLTYFQNEAQLDKSGLPSDRFFAERPEGSVSTLKIQRTQQEDSAVYLCASSADRQGGDEKLFFGSGTQLSVL.

Only a few counts were recorded for this clone. V gene TRBV7-7 combines with J gene TRBJ2-2, with TRBD2 matching over 11 bases. The CDR3 totals 19 residues. Per the germline V gene, CDR1 is SSHAT and CDR2 is FNYEAQ (reference sequence). V shed 5 bases and J 0 bases; nucleotides not matched to a gene: 11. CDR3 in amino acids: CASSRLAGGHTANTGELFF. CDR3 in DNA: TGTGCCAGCAGCCGGCTAGCGGGAGGCCACACCGCGAACACCGGGGAGCTGTTTTTT.

This chain connects TRBV7-8 to TRBJ1-5; D is uncertain. From germline, CDR1 is SGHVS and CDR2 FQNEAQ. V was cut by 3 bases and J by 3 bases, with 9 bases left in between. The CDR3 covers 14 residues. The CDR3 DNA reads as TGTGCCAGCAGCTTGTACAGAAACAATCAGCCCCAGCATTTT. Translation: CASSLYRNNQPQHF.

This chain joins TRBV6-6 and TRBJ1-5, with no clear D. The CDR3 runs 12 residues. In germline, CDR1 is MNHNY, CDR2 SVGAGI (reference sequence). V shed 10 bases and J shed 4 bases, with 11 bases lying between them. CDR3 sequence (DNA): TGTGCCATTCAGGACCGGAATCAGCCCCAGCATTTT. Translated: CAIQDRNQPQHF.

V gene TRBV7-2 combines with J gene TRBJ2-7; TRBD2 might be the D (7 bases). V lost 1 base to trimming and J lost 5 bases, with 12 bases between them. The CDR3 length is 14 residues. CDR1 SGHTA and CDR2 FQGNSA come from the germline V gene. CDR3 nucleotides: TGTGCCAGCAGCTTAGGCAGGGGAGGGCACGAGCAGTACTTC. It encodes CASSLGRGGHEQYF.

The genes are TRBV20-1 and TRBJ1-1; no definite D call. CDR3 length: 11 amino acids. Germline V gene sequence: CDR1 DFQATT, CDR2 SNEGSKA (reference sequence). Trimming removed 0 bases from V and 14 bases from J, with 13 bases in between. CDR3 in amino acids: CSARDLDGIFF. CDR3 in DNA: TGCAGTGCTAGAGATCTCGATGGGATCTTCTTT.

The V gene is TRBV5-1, the J gene TRBJ2-1; maybe TRBD2 (6 bases). The CDR3 totals 14 residues. In germline, CDR1 is SGHRS, CDR2 YFSETQ. V was pared by 0 bases and J by 10 bases, with 14 bases between. The CDR3 is CASSLVPGTGEQFF. The CDR3 DNA is TGCGCCAGCAGCTTGGTTCCCGGGACTGGCGAGCAGTTCTTC.

Comments on this clone: Other DNA sequences in the same sample also yield this CDR3. The CDR3 loop is CASSRTGGNEQYF. The CDR3 coding sequence is TGTGCCAGCAGCCGTACGGGGGGGAACGAGCAGTACTTC. This sequence joins TRBV7-9 and TRBJ2-7, with 8 nucleotides matching TRBD2. The CDR3 runs to 13 residues. The junction had 5 bases not matched to a gene; V was cut back by 5 bases and J by 5 bases. CDR1 and CDR2 from the germline V gene are SEHNR and FQNEAQ (reference sequence).

The V gene is TRBV6-1, the J gene TRBJ2-3; D gene ambiguous. Germline CDR1 MNHNS, CDR2 SASEGT. CDR3 length: 12 residues. V dropped 6 bases and J dropped 6 bases, with 10 bases sitting between them. The CDR3 region is CASSSREDTQYF. The CDR3 DNA reads TGTGCCAGCAGCTCTAGAGAGGATACGCAGTATTTT.

The chain is built from TRBV29-1 and TRBJ2-1; D is unresolved. V lost 1 base to trimming and J lost 2 bases, with 15 bases between them. The CDR3 has 16 amino acids. The germline gives CDR1 SQVTM, CDR2 ANQGSEA. The CDR3 here is CSVEVVGGWTYNEQFF. CDR3 bases: TGCAGCGTTGAAGTAGTTGGTGGGTGGACCTACAATGAGCAGTTCTTC.

This rearrangement joins TRBV6-1 to TRBJ2-7, with TRBD2 as a possible D gene (6 bases). Germline CDR1 is MNHNS and CDR2 is SASEGT. This CDR3 region has 16 residues. V was trimmed by 0 bases and J by 0 bases, leaving 12 bases between them. Written as DNA, the CDR3 is TGTGCCAGCAGTGAAGCGGGCGGGATGAGCTCCTACGAGCAGTACTTC. This translates into CASSEAGGMSSYEQYF.

The V call is TRBV19, the J call TRBJ2-5; D might be TRBD1 (6 bases). Germline V gene sequence: CDR1 LNHDA, CDR2 SQIVND (reference sequence). This CDR3 has 16 residues. Trimming stripped 5 bases from V and 7 bases from J, with 23 bases between. CDR3 DNA sequence: TGTGCCAGTAGTCCCACGTCGGACAGAGCTTTAGGGACCCAGTACTTC. Its translation is CASSPTSDRALGTQYF.

The chain employs TRBV7-2 and TRBJ2-1; TRBD1 is a possible D gene (5 bases). Trimming left V 6 bases short and J 9 bases short, with 18 bases between. Germline V gives CDR1 SGHTA, CDR2 FQGNSA. The CDR3 totals 14 residues. The CDR3 loop is CASRFQQAAGEQFF. The CDR3 DNA follows: TGTGCCAGCAGATTTCAACAGGCAGCCGGTGAGCAGTTCTTC. The whole variable domain, remainder taken from reference TRBV7-2 and TRBJ2-1, is GAGVSQSPSNKVTEKGKDVELRCDPISGHTALYWYRQSLGQGLEFLIYFQGNSAPDKSGLPSDRFSAERTGGSVSTLTIQRTQQEDSAVYLCASRFQQAAGEQFFGPGTRLTVL.

This chain joins TRBV19 and TRBJ1-3; TRBD1 matches at 9 bases. Trimming at V came to 5 bases and at J to 4 bases, leaving 9 bases not matched to a gene. Germline loops: CDR1 LNHDA, CDR2 SQIVND (reference sequence). The CDR3 has 16 residues. In nucleotides, the CDR3 is TGTGCCAGTAGTGCACCCGGGACAGGGTCCGGAAACACCATATATTTT. Residues: CASSAPGTGSGNTIYF.

The chain uses TRBV28 and TRBJ2-7, with TRBD2 matching over 13 bases. From germline, CDR1 is MDHEN and CDR2 SYDVKM. This CDR3 has 14 amino acids. After removal of 6 bases from V and 2 bases from J, the junction contained 1 base not matched to a gene. The DNA of the CDR3 is TGTGCCAGCAGAACTAGCGGGAGGGCCTACGAGCAGTACTTC. This translates into CASRTSGRAYEQYF.